The sample holds a few counts of the clone carrying this T cell receptor (beta chain). The antigen remains unidentified. The immunoSEQ assay was v3. The table came from immunoSEQ multiplex PCR; TCRdb's copy has only in-frame clones and leaves some out. The sample carries roughly 28,000 clones, over 55% recorded once. Stated time point: pre-treatment sample, taken before nivolumab and TIL therapy. Pleural nodules or supraclavicular lymph nodes made up most of the excised metastases sampled. Adults with stage 4 NSCLC were enrolled in a phase I trial. This sample is drawn from a study of TIL therapy for anti-PD-1-resistant metastatic lung cancer. Turning to the study itself: Patients had a median age of about 50 years (range roughly 38-75). Broader study findings: Many TIL product clones were absent from baseline tumor, suggesting clonal contraction. Compared with baseline intratumoral T cells, expanded TIL cultures were more clonal and less diverse (approximately 6% vs 31%).

The CDR3 is made up of 12 amino acids. V lost 0 bases and J lost 6, with 3 bases in between. Germline V gene data show CDR1 as SGHVS and CDR2 as FQNEAQ. This sequence originates from a woman aged 25-85 years with non-small cell lung cancer. The sequencing used tumor tissue, collected at baseline. The chain carries TRBV7-8 and TRBJ1-5; D ambiguous. The CDR3 protein is CASSLAGQPQHF. The CDR3 DNA follows: TGTGCCAGCAGCTTAGCCGGTCAGCCCCAGCATTTT.